These 15 T cell receptor beta chains were all obtained from the same sample, sequenced in a study of cytomegalovirus exposure and HLA in healthy donors. Amplification used 60 Vbeta primers and 13 Jbeta primers. Here immunoSEQ multiplex PCR was the method, and the copy in TCRdb shows in-frame clones only, minus some. In all, the sample yields some 48,000 clones. The sample consisted of PBMCs. These receptors originate from a man between 35 and 55 years old in good health and CMV-seropositive.

The V and J genes are TRBV4-3 and TRBJ1-2; D gene uncertain. Germline lookup yields CDR1 LGHNA and CDR2 YSLEER. V was trimmed by 8 bases and J by 8 bases, leaving 12 bases between them. This CDR3 spans 11 amino acids. As DNA, the CDR3 is TGCGCCAGCCGCAACCCGGGAGGCTACACCTTC. Translating it yields CASRNPGGYTF.

V gene TRBV30 combines with J gene TRBJ2-7; D might be TRBD1 (6 bases). V lost 5 bases, J lost 4 bases, and 9 bases lay in between. Germline assignment: CDR1 GTSNPN and CDR2 SVGIG (reference sequence). This CDR3 is 11 amino acids long. CDR3 region: CAWGGWYEQYF. DNA of the CDR3: TGTGCCTGGGGGGGCTGGTACGAGCAGTACTTC.

The J gene is TRBJ1-1, the V gene TRBV18; D not resolved. V gave up 1 base and J gave up 1 base, with 10 bases separating them. This CDR3 region has 15 residues. Germline CDR1 reads KGHSH; CDR2 reads LQKENI. The CDR3 DNA follows: TGTGCCAGCTCACCACTGGTGACGGGGAACACTGAAGCTTTCTTT. It specifies CASSPLVTGNTEAFF.

The J gene is TRBJ1-4, the V gene TRBV6-5; 9 positions match TRBD1. The J segment lost 7 bases and the V segment lost 5 bases, leaving 8 bases of the junction unmatched. Germline V gene sequence: CDR1 MNHEY, CDR2 SVGAGI. The CDR3 has 15 residues. The CDR3 loop reads CASSPGQGGSEKLFF. The CDR3 DNA reads as TGTGCCAGCAGTCCGGGACAGGGTGGAAGTGAAAAACTGTTTTTT.

The chain has TRBV10-3 and TRBJ1-2, with D possibly TRBD1 on 5 matching bases. This CDR3 contains 14 residues. Germline values: CDR1 ENHRY, CDR2 SYGVKD. The V gene lost 6 bases and the J gene lost 1 base, with 12 bases spanning the gap. Written as DNA, the CDR3 is TGTGCCATCAGGAAGTCGCAGGGTAACTATGGCTACACCTTC. Amino acid sequence: CAIRKSQGNYGYTF.

The genes are TRBV19 and TRBJ2-4; possibly TRBD1 for D (6 bases). V gave up 9 bases and J gave up 0 bases, with 18 bases separating them. Germline loops: CDR1 LNHDA, CDR2 SQIVND (reference sequence). There are 16 residues in the CDR3. CDR3 sequence reads: CASTDRYQLAKNIQYF. Written as DNA, the CDR3 is TGTGCCAGCACCGACAGGTACCAACTAGCCAAAAACATTCAGTACTTC.

The J gene is TRBJ1-5, the V gene TRBV7-8, with no clear D. In germline, CDR1 is SGHVS, CDR2 FQNEAQ. The CDR3 sequence is 18 residues long. Trimming removed 1 base from V and 1 base from J, with 17 bases in between. Written as DNA, the CDR3 is TGTGCCAGCAGCTTAGAGCCCCTTAGGAGTTGGAGCAATCAGCCCCAGCATTTT. Its translation: CASSLEPLRSWSNQPQHF.

The chain combines TRBV5-1 with TRBJ2-7; 9 nucleotides match TRBD1. V lost 0 bases to trimming and J lost 5 bases; unmatched junction nucleotides: 3. The CDR3 totals 14 residues. Germline V CDR1 and CDR2: SGHRS, YFSETQ. CDR3: CASSLGDRDHEQYF. CDR3 DNA sequence: TGCGCCAGCAGCTTGGGGGACAGGGACCACGAGCAGTACTTC.

The CDR3: CAWSVRDTYNEQFF. The CDR3 DNA is TGTGCCTGGAGTGTACGGGACACCTACAATGAGCAGTTCTTC. This chain links TRBV30 with TRBJ2-1; D might be TRBD1 (6 bases). Trimming removed 0 bases at V and 2 bases at J, with 8 bases between. Germline values: CDR1 GTSNPN, CDR2 SVGIG (reference sequence). The CDR3 runs 14 residues.

The chain is built from TRBV11-2 and TRBJ2-2; possibly TRBD2 for D (6 bases). V was trimmed by 4 bases and J by 8 bases, leaving 20 bases between them. Per the germline V gene, CDR1 is SGHAT and CDR2 is FQNNGV. The CDR3 is made up of 16 amino acids. CDR3 in amino acids: CASSSIRDSPGGELFF. CDR3 bases: TGTGCCAGCAGCTCCATTCGGGACTCCCCGGGTGGGGAGCTGTTTTTT.

CDR3 coding DNA: TGTGCCAGCACACTAGGACAGGGGGCGCGTGGCTACACCTTC. Translated: CASTLGQGARGYTF. The rearrangement links TRBV19 to TRBJ1-2, with 11 bases that match TRBD1. J lost 7 bases, V lost 9 bases, and 10 bases had no gene match. CDR3 size: 14 residues. CDR1 and CDR2 (germline): LNHDA, SQIVND (reference sequence).

V and J are TRBV5-1 and TRBJ1-6; a possible D gene is TRBD1 (6 bases). V lost 0 bases and J 6 bases, leaving 10 bases between the germline ends. The CDR3 runs 15 residues. The V gene's germline CDR1 is SGHRS and CDR2 YFSETQ. The CDR3 DNA reads as TGCGCCAGCAGCTTGGAGGACAGAACTAATTCACCCCTCCACTTT. It translates to CASSLEDRTNSPLHF.

The gene calls are TRBV2 and TRBJ2-5; TRBD2 aligns across 11 bases. The V gene end was trimmed by 4 bases and the J gene end by 5 bases; junction bases not matched to a gene: 9. Germline V lookup: CDR1 SNHLY, CDR2 FYNNEI. The CDR3 is 16 amino acids. The CDR3 DNA is TGTGCCAGCAGTGGCCCTAGCGGGGGGCGGGAGGAGACCCAGTACTTC. Amino acids: CASSGPSGGREETQYF. The full variable domain, with the rest looked up from reference TRBV2 and TRBJ2-5, is EPEVTQTPSHQVTQMGQEVILRCVPISNHLYFYWYRQILGQKVEFLVSFYNNEISEKSEIFDDQFSVERPDGSNFTLKIRSTKLEDSAMYFCASSGPSGGREETQYFGPGTRLLVL.

The chain links TRBV6-5 to TRBJ2-7; TRBD2 aligns across 9 bases. J was trimmed by 0 bases and V by 2 bases; bases with no gene match: 5. Germline values: CDR1 MNHEY, CDR2 SVGAGI. The CDR3 consists of 16 residues. The chain's CDR3 is CASSYAFSGSSYEQYF. CDR3 in DNA: TGTGCCAGCAGTTACGCCTTTAGCGGGAGCTCCTACGAGCAGTACTTC.

The chain carries TRBV4-3 and TRBJ2-3; tentative D call: TRBD1 (6 bases). The CDR3 has 17 residues. V gave up 0 bases and J gave up 0 bases, with 13 bases separating them. The germline CDR1 and CDR2 sequences are LGHNA and YSLEER. The CDR3 coding sequence is TGCGCCAGCAGCCAAGATACAGGGCTTTCTAGCACAGATACGCAGTATTTT. Its translation: CASSQDTGLSSTDTQYF.